This TCR beta chain was profiled in a study of cytotoxic CD8 clonotypes in ibrutinib-treated CLL. Turning to the study itself: Within the patient group, 11 were relapsed/refractory and about 15 treatment-naive, and around 17 were IGHV unmutated. Responses comprised 25 or so partial and 2 complete; at median about 71 months, around 14 remained remitted and around 12 progressed. The study recorded mean values of approximately 260,000 productive templates and tens of thousands of productive rearrangements per sample.

Worth noting for this clone: Antigen: not known.

The germline gives CDR1 MNHEY, CDR2 SVGAGI. The CDR3 extends over 12 amino acids. V was pared by 6 bases and J by 5 bases, with 8 bases between. Clones were sequenced by immunoSEQ multiplex PCR, and TCRdb holds only the in-frame ones, with some missing. This table has 300,000 to 350,000 clones, roughly 80% appearing once. Study results and caveats: At ibrutinib response, clonality increased, and at progression it declined back toward baseline.

The sample in question was PBMCs, obtained before ibrutinib treatment. J is TRBJ2-1 and V is TRBV6-5; no firm D call. The receptor comes from a human donor with chronic lymphocytic leukemia. CDR3 sequence reads: CASSRTNNEQFF. The CDR3 DNA sequence: TGTGCCAGCAGCCGGACCAACAATGAGCAGTTCTTC.